The entry below describes one TCR beta chain. Germline V gene data show CDR1 as SGHNT and CDR2 as YENEEA. V gave up 5 bases and J gave up 4 bases, with 10 bases separating them. CDR3 length: 13 amino acids. In the original processing: Reference gene primer amplification yielded estimated nucleated cell counts. Clones were read by immunoSEQ multiplex PCR, and TCRdb kept only the in-frame ones, dropping some. The V and J calls and clone size were taken over from that table, and D and trimming were inferred from the DNA. The sample contains under 150,000 clones, roughly 90% of which appear only once. Self-reported history from a screening survey and questionnaire set each donor's cohort. The record originates from a study of blood T cell repertoires in COVID-19. Overall study context: Acute-phase and convalescent COVID-19 samples originated in the United States, Italy and Spain. The cDNA or gDNA used as material had been derived from T cells, B-cell-depleted T cells, or PBMCs.

The TCR was taken from a woman aged 30 to 39 with acute COVID-19. The sequenced sample consisted of PBMCs or T cells enriched from blood (not recorded which). The chain recombines TRBV11-3 with TRBJ2-3; a weak D match, TRBD1 (6 bases). As DNA, the CDR3 is TGTGCCAGCAGCCTACAGGGTCCAGATACGCAGTATTTT. This sequence encodes CASSLQGPDTQYF.